Shown below are 18 T cell receptor beta chains from a single sample sequenced in a study of cytomegalovirus exposure and HLA in healthy donors. PCR primers comprised 60 Vbeta and 13 Jbeta primers. Assay: immunoSEQ multiplex PCR; the TCRdb copy retains only in-frame clones and omits some. The sample includes around 210,000 clones, about 76% of them seen just once. Sequenced material: PBMCs. These receptors all stem from a male donor in good health and CMV-seropositive.

The rearrangement uses TRBV9 and TRBJ2-7; TRBD2 matches 14 bases. The CDR3 spans 16 residues. Germline V CDR1 and CDR2: SGDLS, YYNGEE. Germline trimming cut 3 bases from V and 7 bases from J; bases unmatched to any gene: 9. CDR3 DNA sequence: TGTGCCAGCAGCGCGACTAGCGGGGGGGCGTCGAGGGAGCAGTACTTC. It is translated as CASSATSGGASREQYF.

Details on this clone: The junction does not match germline at one end; this may be a read error. The chain uses TRBV29-1 and TRBJ2-1; D is ambiguous. The germline V gene encodes CDR1 SQVTM and CDR2 ANQGSEA. This CDR3 is 13 amino acids long. The CDR3 nucleotides read TGCAGCGTCCCACCTGGGTCCTACAGTGAGCAGTTCTTC. Residues: CSVPPGSYSEQFF.

V gene TRBV4-2 combines with J gene TRBJ2-5, with 10 bases lining up with TRBD2. CDR3 size: 16 residues. Germline V gene data show CDR1 as LGHNA and CDR2 as YNFKEQ. With V trimmed by 2 bases and J by 2 bases, 5 bases remained unmatched. The DNA of the CDR3 is TGTGCCAGCAGCCAACTAAGCGGGGGGGAGCAAGAGACCCAGTACTTC. Protein product: CASSQLSGGEQETQYF.

This chain links TRBV7-6 with TRBJ2-3, with 10 nucleotides matching TRBD2. V trimming: 5 bases; J trimming: 0 bases; junction bases outside the gene matches: 5. The germline V gene has CDR1 SGHVS and CDR2 FNYEAQ. The CDR3 is made up of 16 amino acids. Here the CDR3 reads CASSGRTSGSTDTQYF. CDR3 sequence (DNA): TGTGCCAGCAGCGGGCGGACTAGCGGAAGCACAGATACGCAGTATTTT.

This chain joins TRBV7-2 and TRBJ1-5; D gene uncertain. In germline, CDR1 is SGHTA, CDR2 FQGNSA. The CDR3 runs 13 residues. Trimming left V 7 bases short and J 0 bases short, with 7 bases between. The CDR3 reads CASTLYSNQPQHF. As DNA, the CDR3 is TGTGCCAGCACCCTCTATAGCAATCAGCCCCAGCATTTT.

The chain carries TRBV19 and TRBJ2-5, with D perhaps matching TRBD2 (5 bases). From germline, CDR1 is LNHDA and CDR2 SQIVND (reference sequence). The CDR3 length is 12 residues. Trimming stripped 8 bases from V and 3 bases from J, with 10 bases between. CDR3: CASADGEETQYF. Here the CDR3 DNA reads TGTGCCAGTGCCGACGGGGAAGAGACCCAGTACTTC.

The rearrangement links TRBV30 to TRBJ1-5, with unresolved D. The CDR3 covers 14 residues. CDR1 is GTSNPN and CDR2 is SVGIG in the germline V gene (reference sequence). V gave up 2 bases and J gave up 0 bases, with 8 bases separating them. For the CDR3, the DNA is TGTGCCTGGAGTAAGTCCTATAGCAATCAGCCCCAGCATTTT. Amino acid sequence: CAWSKSYSNQPQHF.

The V and J genes are TRBV19 and TRBJ2-6, with TRBD1 as a possible D gene (6 bases). V shed 4 bases and J shed 5 bases, with 6 bases lying between them. The CDR3 covers 13 residues. Per germline, CDR1 LNHDA and CDR2 SQIVND (reference sequence). The CDR3 region has the DNA TGTGCCAGTAGTAGGGACAGGGCCAACGTCCTGACTTTC. The encoded protein is CASSRDRANVLTF.

The chain is built from TRBV5-1 and TRBJ2-1; 10 nucleotides line up with TRBD2. The CDR3 spans 15 residues. Germline V lookup: CDR1 SGHRS, CDR2 YFSETQ. V was clipped by 1 base and J by 9 bases; unmatched bases: 7. This CDR3 reads CASSLLLAGMGEQFF. CDR3 coding DNA: TGCGCCAGCAGCTTGTTACTAGCGGGGATGGGTGAGCAGTTCTTC.

CDR3 DNA: TGTGCCAGCTCACCCTTGGGTCAAGGGGCGAGGACCGGGGAGCTGTTTTTT. This sequence encodes CASSPLGQGARTGELFF. The chain uses TRBV18 and TRBJ2-2, with D possibly being TRBD1 (5 bases). CDR3 length: 17 amino acids. The V gene lost 3 bases and the J gene lost 5 bases, with 19 bases spanning the gap. Germline CDR1 KGHSH, CDR2 LQKENI.

The chain couples TRBV5-4 to TRBJ2-7; D is unresolved. Germline values: CDR1 SGHNT, CDR2 YYREEE (reference sequence). The CDR3 spans 12 residues. Trimming pared 4 bases from V and 0 bases from J, leaving 5 bases between. The DNA of the CDR3 is TGTGCCAGCAGCGCCAGCTCCTACGAGCAGTACTTC. Its protein is CASSASSYEQYF.

The chain uses TRBV28 and TRBJ1-2, with D hard to call. V was cut by 6 bases and J by 3 bases, with 17 bases left in between. This CDR3 is 15 amino acids long. Germline CDR1 is MDHEN and CDR2 is SYDVKM. The CDR3 bases are TGTGCCAGCAGCTCTACGAAAAAAGGAGACTATGGCTACACCTTC. This sequence encodes CASSSTKKGDYGYTF.

The CDR3 DNA follows: TGTGCCAGCAGCTTAGGGGCAGGATCCTACGAGCAGTACTTC. Residues: CASSLGAGSYEQYF. The J gene is TRBJ2-7, the V gene TRBV11-2; D is undetermined. The CDR3 totals 14 residues. Trimming left V 1 base short and J 1 base short, with 8 bases between. Germline CDR1 and CDR2: SGHAT and FQNNGV.

The CDR3 spells CASSGPGQLNSPLHF. The CDR3 DNA follows: TGTGCCAGCAGTGGTCCGGGACAACTTAATTCACCCCTCCACTTT. The chain has TRBV25-1 and TRBJ1-6, with D maybe TRBD1 (6 bases). Deletions cut 4 bases from V and 6 bases from J, with 13 bases between. Per germline, CDR1 MGHDK and CDR2 SYGVNS. The CDR3 runs 15 residues.

V is TRBV9 and J is TRBJ2-1, with D possibly matching TRBD2 (5 bases). This CDR3 region has 17 residues. Per the germline V gene, CDR1 is SGDLS and CDR2 is YYNGEE. Trimming took off 0 bases at V and 0 bases at J, with 13 bases between the two ends. CDR3 bases: TGTGCCAGCAGCGTAGGATCCGGGGTTAGCTCCTACAATGAGCAGTTCTTC. This gives the protein CASSVGSGVSSYNEQFF.

The rearrangement joins TRBV7-3 to TRBJ2-1, with 7 bases aligning to TRBD1. J was trimmed by 3 bases and V by 0 bases; bases with no gene match: 2. The V gene's germline CDR1 is SGHTA and CDR2 FQGTGA. The CDR3 is made up of 15 amino acids. The CDR3 coding sequence is TGTGCCAGCAGCTTAACACGGGACAGCTACAATGAGCAGTTCTTC. Protein sequence: CASSLTRDSYNEQFF.

The genes are TRBV19 and TRBJ2-7, with TRBD2 matching 8 bases. Germline assignment: CDR1 LNHDA and CDR2 SQIVND (reference sequence). With V trimmed by 5 bases and J by 6 bases, 12 bases remained unmatched. The CDR3 extends over 15 amino acids. In DNA, the CDR3 is TGTGCCAGTAGTCCACTCCGGACTAGCCGGCGCGAGCAGTACTTC. Its protein is CASSPLRTSRREQYF.

The gene calls are TRBV5-1 and TRBJ2-5, with 12 bases fitting TRBD2. J was trimmed by 2 bases and V by 2 bases; bases with no gene match: 4. The length of the CDR3 is 16 residues. Germline CDR1 is SGHRS and CDR2 is YFSETQ. The chain's CDR3 is CASSLTSGGIQETQYF. The CDR3 nucleotides are TGCGCCAGCAGCTTAACTAGCGGGGGGATTCAAGAGACCCAGTACTTC.